These T cell receptor beta chains were read from a single sample in a study of spatial heterogeneity in lung cancer. TCRdb reprocessed the 5' RACE reads via MiXCR and lists one record per CDR3 protein. The table shows about 6,000 distinct CDR3 sequences, with approximately 15% occurring only once. The source material was lung tumor tissue, sampled at surgery. All receptors derive from a male donor with early-stage non-small cell lung cancer. Both conserved end residues are trimmed from each CDR3. Where a row states a size, it is once, few, many or the class of an expanded clone; other rows omit it.

j_gene: TRBJ2-5; v_gene: TRBV28; abundance: many; CDR3aa: ASRTDRILQETQY
j_gene: TRBJ2-1; v_gene: TRBV6-5; abundance: medium-sized; CDR3aa: ASSYGDKGADYNEQF
j_gene: TRBJ2-3; v_gene: TRBV7-9; abundance: medium-sized; CDR3aa: ASSLDGGTADTQY
j_gene: TRBJ1-5; v_gene: TRBV6-5; abundance: many; CDR3aa: ASSPQPLGGPQPQH
j_gene: TRBJ1-4; v_gene: TRBV28; abundance: few; CDR3aa: ASRSTGESEKLF
j_gene: TRBJ2-7; v_gene: TRBV20-1; abundance: many; CDR3aa: SAPGLLTYEQY
j_gene: TRBJ1-6; v_gene: TRBV7-9; abundance: many; CDR3aa: ASSSRGQGNSPLH
j_gene: TRBJ2-5; v_gene: TRBV20-1; abundance: medium-sized; CDR3aa: SARDVRAVRPQETQY
j_gene: TRBJ2-7; v_gene: TRBV5-1; abundance: medium-sized; CDR3aa: ASSLSFGTGFDEQY
j_gene: TRBJ2-1; v_gene: TRBV12-3/TRBV12-4; abundance: many; CDR3aa: ASSPGTSGRGRQF
j_gene: TRBJ2-5; v_gene: TRBV2; abundance: many; CDR3aa: ASGVSGGETQY
j_gene: TRBJ2-2; v_gene: TRBV2; abundance: medium-sized; CDR3aa: ASSLLSLGGTGELF
j_gene: TRBJ2-7; v_gene: TRBV7-6; abundance: NA; CDR3aa: ASSASSSYEQY
j_gene: TRBJ2-3; v_gene: TRBV6-5; abundance: many; CDR3aa: ASRAGTDTQY
j_gene: TRBJ2-5; v_gene: TRBV7-8; abundance: medium-sized; CDR3aa: ASSLHTRSETQY
j_gene: TRBJ2-1; v_gene: TRBV27; abundance: many; CDR3aa: ASTSGRSAYNEQF
j_gene: TRBJ1-3; v_gene: TRBV7-2; abundance: medium-sized; CDR3aa: ATEDRVAGNTIY
j_gene: TRBJ1-4; v_gene: TRBV7-9; abundance: many; CDR3aa: ASSSKGGANEKLF
j_gene: TRBJ1-4; v_gene: TRBV28; abundance: many; CDR3aa: ASRTWDINEKLF
j_gene: TRBJ2-3; v_gene: TRBV20-1; abundance: many; CDR3aa: SASGAATDTQY
j_gene: TRBJ2-2; v_gene: TRBV5-6; abundance: medium-sized; CDR3aa: ASSLVQGDTGELF
j_gene: TRBJ2-1; v_gene: TRBV5-1; abundance: medium-sized; CDR3aa: ASSWSGRSLYNEQF
j_gene: TRBJ1-5; v_gene: TRBV27; abundance: NA; CDR3aa: ASNDRGQPQH
j_gene: TRBJ2-2; v_gene: TRBV20-1; abundance: NA; CDR3aa: SASGGGGTGELF
j_gene: TRBJ1-1; v_gene: TRBV6-2/TRBV6-3; abundance: medium-sized; CDR3aa: ASSPRVRAEAF
j_gene: TRBJ2-1; v_gene: TRBV5-1; abundance: many; CDR3aa: ASSFTSTGPPLNEQF
j_gene: TRBJ1-4; v_gene: TRBV7-8; abundance: medium-sized; CDR3aa: ASSLQGRKLF
j_gene: TRBJ2-6; v_gene: TRBV6-5; abundance: many; CDR3aa: ASTRISGAGANVLT
j_gene: TRBJ2-3; v_gene: TRBV9; abundance: NA; CDR3aa: ASSVGWTGGTDTQY
j_gene: TRBJ2-1; v_gene: TRBV18; abundance: medium-sized; CDR3aa: ASSPTGFYNEQF
j_gene: TRBJ2-7; v_gene: TRBV5-1; abundance: many; CDR3aa: ASSLDTGGRYEQY
j_gene: TRBJ1-1; v_gene: TRBV27; abundance: many; CDR3aa: ASSFQRGSEAF
j_gene: TRBJ2-1; v_gene: TRBV5-6; abundance: NA; CDR3aa: ASSLGGSEF
j_gene: TRBJ1-5; v_gene: TRBV12-3/TRBV12-4; abundance: NA; CDR3aa: ASSFGAQGQGQPQH
j_gene: TRBJ2-1; v_gene: TRBV5-1; abundance: NA; CDR3aa: ASSGRGGPYNEQF
j_gene: TRBJ1-2; v_gene: TRBV13; abundance: medium-sized; CDR3aa: ASSLSASGYT
j_gene: TRBJ2-2; v_gene: TRBV24-1; abundance: once; CDR3aa: ATSDPPAANTGELF
j_gene: TRBJ2-2; v_gene: TRBV28; abundance: medium-sized; CDR3aa: ASRMDRGITGELF
j_gene: TRBJ2-5; v_gene: TRBV7-6; abundance: NA; CDR3aa: ASSVFTGYQETQY
j_gene: TRBJ1-3; v_gene: TRBV20-1; abundance: many; CDR3aa: SASSGFSGNTIY
j_gene: TRBJ2-2; v_gene: TRBV29-1; abundance: NA; CDR3aa: SVTQGRNTGELF
j_gene: TRBJ2-7; v_gene: TRBV20-1; abundance: medium-sized; CDR3aa: SAIRGTHEQY
j_gene: TRBJ2-7; v_gene: TRBV29-1; abundance: many; CDR3aa: SAVGGTEQY
j_gene: TRBJ2-2; v_gene: TRBV28; abundance: NA; CDR3aa: ASRDPGRGELF
j_gene: TRBJ1-5; v_gene: TRBV20-1; abundance: medium-sized; CDR3aa: SARDYSAGSGGQPQH
j_gene: TRBJ2-7; v_gene: TRBV11-1; abundance: medium-sized; CDR3aa: ASSLWSGNEQY
j_gene: TRBJ2-5; v_gene: TRBV7-8; abundance: many; CDR3aa: ASSSGTEVHPVQETQY
j_gene: TRBJ2-7; v_gene: TRBV7-8; abundance: NA; CDR3aa: ASITHRLAGDEQY
j_gene: TRBJ1-4; v_gene: TRBV27; abundance: medium-sized; CDR3aa: AGTSPGQGEKLF
j_gene: TRBJ2-3; v_gene: TRBV7-2; abundance: many; CDR3aa: ASSRVSDTQY
j_gene: TRBJ2-1; v_gene: TRBV6-6; abundance: NA; CDR3aa: ASSRGLAGYNEQF
j_gene: TRBJ1-5; v_gene: TRBV20-1; abundance: medium-sized; CDR3aa: SARTGGTIVYQPQH
j_gene: TRBJ2-7; v_gene: TRBV3-1; abundance: medium-sized; CDR3aa: ASSQYGGSEQY
j_gene: TRBJ2-7; v_gene: TRBV5-1; abundance: many; CDR3aa: ASRGTETYEQY